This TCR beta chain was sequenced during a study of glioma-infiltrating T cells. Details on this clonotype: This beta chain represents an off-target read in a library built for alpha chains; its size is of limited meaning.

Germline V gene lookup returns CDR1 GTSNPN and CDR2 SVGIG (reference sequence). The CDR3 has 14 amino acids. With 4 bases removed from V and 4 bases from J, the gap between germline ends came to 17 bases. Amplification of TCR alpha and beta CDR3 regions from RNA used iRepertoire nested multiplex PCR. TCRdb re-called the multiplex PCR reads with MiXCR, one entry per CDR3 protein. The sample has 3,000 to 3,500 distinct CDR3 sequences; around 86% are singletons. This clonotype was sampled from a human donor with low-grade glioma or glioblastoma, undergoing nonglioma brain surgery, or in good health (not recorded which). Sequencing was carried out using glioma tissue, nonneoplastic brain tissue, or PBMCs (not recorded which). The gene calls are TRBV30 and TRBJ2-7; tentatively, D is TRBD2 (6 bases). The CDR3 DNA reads TGTGCCTGGACCCTAGACGTCGGGACTTACGAGCAGTACTTC. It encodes CAWTLDVGTYEQYF.